The next 23 T cell receptor beta chains were all read from a single sample in a study of cytomegalovirus exposure and HLA in healthy donors. 60 Vbeta and 13 Jbeta primers were used in PCR. Libraries were prepared by immunoSEQ multiplex PCR; TCRdb keeps only in-frame clonotypes and omits some of them. Of some 140,000 clones listed, around 79% are singletons. The specimen sequenced was PBMCs. These TCRs come from a man between 18 and 35 years old in good health and CMV-seronegative.

Only a few counts were recorded for this clone. V is TRBV2 and J is TRBJ1-1; D unclear. CDR1 and CDR2 (germline): SNHLY, FYNNEI. The V end was cut by 10 bases, the J end by 3 bases, with 21 bases between. The CDR3 is 15 amino acids. The CDR3 DNA is TGTGCCACCGCGCGGGTCGGCACGGGGTACACTGAAGCTTTCTTT. Translation gives CATARVGTGYTEAFF.

The chain couples TRBV30 to TRBJ1-2; D perhaps matches TRBD1 (5 bases). V lost 5 bases and J 4 bases, leaving 14 bases between the germline ends. The CDR3 is made up of 13 amino acids. From germline, CDR1 is GTSNPN and CDR2 SVGIG (reference sequence). In DNA, the CDR3 is TGTGCCTGGTATCAACAGGCACGCTATGGCTACACCTTC. This sequence encodes CAWYQQARYGYTF.

This clone was seen a few times. The V and J genes are TRBV5-1 and TRBJ1-1; D not resolved. Looked up from germline, CDR1 is SGHRS and CDR2 is YFSETQ. Trimming removed 1 base from V and 3 bases from J, with 7 bases in between. The CDR3 has 13 amino acids. This chain's CDR3 is CASSLNQDTEAFF. The CDR3 bases are TGCGCCAGCAGCTTGAATCAGGACACTGAAGCTTTCTTT.

V gene TRBV6-5 combines with J gene TRBJ2-7, with D possibly matching TRBD1 (6 bases). There are 15 residues in the CDR3. Trimming took off 6 bases at V and 5 bases at J, with 20 bases between the two ends. Germline V gives CDR1 MNHEY, CDR2 SVGAGI. CDR3 nucleotides: TGTGCCAGCAGCCCAACAGGGCTCGTCGTGGACGAGCAGTACTTC. It specifies CASSPTGLVVDEQYF.

The V gene is TRBV12-5, the J gene TRBJ2-5; TRBD1 agrees at 7 bases. The CDR3 extends over 18 amino acids. Looked up from germline, CDR1 is LGHNT and CDR2 is FRNRAP. J was trimmed by 4 bases and V by 0 bases; bases with no gene match: 14. The CDR3 region is CASGLVPTGAAGGETQYF. CDR3 DNA: TGTGCTAGTGGTTTGGTACCAACAGGGGCAGCAGGAGGAGAGACCCAGTACTTC.

This chain connects TRBV7-2 to TRBJ2-2; weak D call: TRBD1 (6 bases). Deletions cut 4 bases from V and 6 bases from J, with 15 bases between. CDR3 size: 15 residues. Germline assignment: CDR1 SGHTA and CDR2 FQGNSA. DNA for the CDR3: TGTGCCAGCAGCTCCCGAACAGGGTCCTCCGGGGAGCTGTTTTTT. It codes for CASSSRTGSSGELFF. The variable domain in full, completed from reference TRBV7-2 and TRBJ2-2, reads GAGVSQSPSNKVTEKGKDVELRCDPISGHTALYWYRQSLGQGLEFLIYFQGNSAPDKSGLPSDRFSAERTGGSVSTLTIQRTQQEDSAVYLCASSSRTGSSGELFFGEGSRLTVL.

The chain is built from TRBV5-1 and TRBJ2-2; D not resolved. Germline V gene data show CDR1 as SGHRS and CDR2 as YFSETQ. Deletions cut 2 bases from V and 6 bases from J, with 5 bases between. The CDR3 extends over 12 amino acids. The CDR3 coding sequence is TGCGCCAGCAGCTTTGGGCCCGGGGAGCTGTTTTTT. It translates to CASSFGPGELFF. Drawing the rest from reference TRBV5-1 and TRBJ2-2, the complete variable domain is KAGVTQTPRYLIKTRGQQVTLSCSPISGHRSVSWYQQTPGQGLQFLFEYFSETQRNKGNFPGRFSGRQFSNSRSEMNVSTLELGDSALYLCASSFGPGELFFGEGSRLTVL.

V gene TRBV27 combines with J gene TRBJ2-7; D perhaps matches TRBD2 (5 bases). The germline V gene has CDR1 MNHEY and CDR2 SMNVEV (reference sequence). CDR3 length: 15 residues. V lost 6 bases and J lost 2, with 17 bases in between. CDR3 sequence reads: CASRPFTGITYEQYF. The DNA of the CDR3 is TGTGCCAGCAGACCCTTCACGGGGATTACCTACGAGCAGTACTTC.

Note on this clone: The junction shows a germline mismatch at one end, possibly a read error. The chain combines TRBV6-1 with TRBJ1-2; perhaps TRBD1 as D (6 bases). CDR3 length: 13 residues. Germline V gives CDR1 MNHNS, CDR2 SASEGT. CDR3 DNA: TGTGCCAGCAGTGTACAGGGACGTGGGGGCTGCACCTTC. Translating it yields CASSVQGRGGCTF.

This clone was counted once. V is TRBV9 and J is TRBJ2-1; 9 bases align to TRBD2. Germline V CDR1 and CDR2: SGDLS, YYNGEE. There are 14 residues in the CDR3. The J segment lost 10 bases and the V segment lost 1 base, leaving 6 bases of the junction unmatched. In nucleotides, the CDR3 is TGTGCCAGCAGCGTACAGGGGACTAGCTTGGAGCAGTTCTTC. Translation: CASSVQGTSLEQFF. Complete variable domain (other parts from reference TRBV9 and TRBJ2-1): DSGVTQTPKHLITATGQRVTLRCSPRSGDLSVYWYQQSLDQGLQFLIQYYNGEERAKGNILERFSAQQFPDLHSELNLSSLELGDSALYFCASSVQGTSLEQFFGPGTRLTVL.

The chain couples TRBV7-2 to TRBJ1-4, with 7 bases lining up with TRBD1. After removal of 5 bases from V and 1 base from J, the junction contained 7 bases not matched to a gene. This CDR3 is built from 16 residues. Germline V gives CDR1 SGHTA, CDR2 FQGNSA. CDR3 residues: CASSVQQGRTNEKLFF. CDR3 in DNA: TGTGCCAGCAGCGTCCAACAGGGGAGAACTAATGAAAAACTGTTTTTT.

This rearrangement joins TRBV5-1 to TRBJ2-1; 9 nucleotides align to TRBD1. Per germline, CDR1 SGHRS and CDR2 YFSETQ. Trimming removed 3 bases from V and 6 bases from J; junction bases left unmatched: 7. The CDR3 has 15 residues. This CDR3 reads CASSSVPGQGNEQFF. The CDR3, as DNA: TGCGCCAGCAGCTCCGTCCCGGGACAGGGCAATGAGCAGTTCTTC.

The chain carries TRBV2 and TRBJ1-1, with D tentatively TRBD1 (5 bases). V was shortened by 2 bases and J by 6 bases, with 13 bases between the two germline ends. CDR3 size: 14 residues. In germline, CDR1 is SNHLY, CDR2 FYNNEI. CDR3 nucleotides: TGTGCCAGCAGTGAACAGGGTTATAGGCCTGAAGCTTTCTTT. Translated: CASSEQGYRPEAFF.

The chain combines TRBV4-1 with TRBJ1-6; 10 bases are a match to TRBD1. CDR3 length: 19 residues. The V gene end was trimmed by 3 bases and the J gene end by 7 bases; junction bases not matched to a gene: 15. From germline, CDR1 is MGHRA and CDR2 YSYEKL. The CDR3 DNA is TGCGCCAGCAGCCATGACAGGGGACGCAGGGACAGGGGCAATTCACCCCTCCACTTT. Residues: CASSHDRGRRDRGNSPLHF.

This clone was recorded once. The gene calls are TRBV19 and TRBJ1-1; D perhaps matches TRBD1 (5 bases). This CDR3 has 14 residues. CDR1 and CDR2 (germline): LNHDA, SQIVND (reference sequence). V lost 7 bases and J lost 0, with 12 bases in between. The CDR3 nucleotides read TGTGCCAGTACGGGGGAGAGTTTGAACACTGAAGCTTTCTTT. Its protein product is CASTGESLNTEAFF. The full variable domain, rest sourced from reference TRBV19 and TRBJ1-1, is DGGITQSPKYLFRKEGQNVTLSCEQNLNHDAMYWYRQDPGQGLRLIYYSQIVNDFQKGDIAEGYSVSREKKESFPLTVTSAQKNPTAFYLCASTGESLNTEAFFGQGTRLTVV.

The chain combines TRBV13 with TRBJ2-3; TRBD1 matches 8 bases. The CDR3 has 15 amino acids. Trimming took 2 bases from V and 6 from J; bases not matched to a gene: 7. Germline assignment: CDR1 PRHDT and CDR2 FYEKMQ (reference sequence). This CDR3 is CASSLQGAVADTQYF. The CDR3 coding sequence is TGTGCCAGCAGCTTACAGGGGGCGGTGGCGGATACGCAGTATTTT.

The chain recombines TRBV6-6 with TRBJ1-6; TRBD1 is a possible D gene (5 bases). Germline CDR1 and CDR2: MNHNY and SVGAGI (reference sequence). Trimming took off 5 bases at V and 9 bases at J, with 11 bases between the two ends. CDR3 length: 13 residues. The CDR3 DNA reads TGTGCCAGCAGTGACCTAGACAGTTCACCCCTCCACTTT. It yields the protein CASSDLDSSPLHF.

About this clone itself: One end of the junction is discordant with germline, which a read error may explain. The rearrangement joins TRBV5-1 to TRBJ1-1; D is uncertain. CDR1 and CDR2 (germline): SGHRS, YFSETQ. The CDR3 is 13 residues long. The CDR3 bases are TGTGCCAGCAGCTTCCCCAGTTCCACTGAAGCTTTCTTT. Translating it yields CASSFPSSTEAFF.

This chain uses TRBV2 with TRBJ1-1, with 12 bases matching TRBD1. The CDR3 sequence is 15 residues long. Germline V gene sequence: CDR1 SNHLY, CDR2 FYNNEI. The ends lost 10 bases at V and 3 bases at J; junction bases unmatched: 9. DNA for the CDR3: TGTGCCACCGGGGACAGGGGGCAAATTTACACTGAAGCTTTCTTT. This translates into CATGDRGQIYTEAFF.

The rearrangement links TRBV4-3 to TRBJ2-3; TRBD1 matches 10 bases. Unmatched junction bases numbered 7, after V lost 0 bases and J lost 4 bases. The CDR3 consists of 17 residues. Germline assignment: CDR1 LGHNA and CDR2 YSLEER. Here the CDR3 reads CASSQETPGQGPDTQYF. CDR3 coding DNA: TGCGCCAGCAGCCAAGAAACCCCGGGACAGGGGCCAGATACGCAGTATTTT.

The chain uses TRBV9 and TRBJ2-2; TRBD2 matches at 8 bases. The CDR3 covers 16 residues. J was trimmed by 7 bases and V by 2 bases; bases with no gene match: 10. Germline loops: CDR1 SGDLS, CDR2 YYNGEE. The CDR3 DNA reads TGTGCCAGCAGCGTCGCCCGGACTAGCATTAGCGGGGAGCTGTTTTTT. This encodes CASSVARTSISGELFF.

The rearrangement links TRBV30 to TRBJ2-7; TRBD2 agrees at 10 bases. The germline V gene encodes CDR1 GTSNPN and CDR2 SVGIG (reference sequence). Trimming cost V 3 bases and J 4 bases; bases outside gene matches: 6. The CDR3 is made up of 14 amino acids. CDR3 sequence reads: CAWSKRGGRYEQYF. The CDR3 DNA sequence: TGTGCCTGGAGCAAGCGGGGGGGCCGATACGAGCAGTACTTC. The full variable domain, rest sourced from reference TRBV30 and TRBJ2-7, is SQTIHQWPATLVQPVGSPLSLECTVEGTSNPNLYWYRQAAGRGLQLLFYSVGIGQISSEVPQNLSASRPQDRQFILSSKKLLLSDSGFYLCAWSKRGGRYEQYFGPGTRLTVT.

Regarding this clone: The sample contains more than one DNA sequence encoding this CDR3. This chain joins TRBV6-5 and TRBJ1-2; TRBD1 matches at 9 bases. The CDR3 runs 14 residues. V lost 9 bases, J lost 1 base, and 6 bases stayed unmatched. The germline V gene has CDR1 MNHEY and CDR2 SVGAGI. This CDR3 is CASTPDRGNYGYTF. The CDR3 DNA reads as TGTGCCAGTACACCGGACAGGGGTAACTATGGCTACACCTTC.